The 2 T cell receptor beta chains below all came from one sample that was sequenced in a study of OX40 agonist ivuxolimab in advanced cancers. Here immunoSEQ multiplex PCR was the method, and the copy in TCRdb shows in-frame clones only, minus some. The sample lists more than 1,000 clones, about 80% occurring once. The sample was taken in a trial of the OX40 agonist ivuxolimab. These receptors all stem from an adult with an advanced solid tumor such as melanoma, head and neck, liver or kidney cancer.

CDR3 nucleotide sequence: TGTGCCAGCAGCCTCCAGGCGATTGGGGAAAAACTGTTTTTT. Protein product: CASSLQAIGEKLFF. This chain connects TRBV11-3 to TRBJ1-4; D is undetermined. The ends were cut back, 5 bases at V and 8 bases at J, with 15 bases in the middle. The CDR3 contains 14 residues. CDR1 is SGHNT and CDR2 is YENEEA in the germline V gene.

The V gene is TRBV6-8, the J gene TRBJ2-7; 7 nucleotides agree with TRBD1. The V segment lost 0 bases and the J segment 7 bases; nucleotides outside the gene matches: 12. The CDR3 covers 16 residues. CDR1 and CDR2 from the germline V gene are MNHGY and SAAAGT. CDR3 nucleotides: TGTGCCAGCAGTTACTCTTCCCGGGACAGTTCCTGGGAGCAGTACTTC. It is translated as CASSYSSRDSSWEQYF.